Described below is a single T cell receptor beta chain sequence and its context. This sample is part of a study of control samples from healthy donors and cancer patients. Per the germline V gene, CDR1 is SGDLS and CDR2 is YYNGEE. The CDR3 loop spans 15 amino acids. V shed 4 bases, J shed 1 base, and the junction held 6 bases outside the gene matches. The repertoire was sequenced with immunoSEQ multiplex PCR; TCRdb's copy has only in-frame clones and lacks some. Among approximately 98,000 clones listed, approximately 82% were seen once. The sequencing input was blood. V gene TRBV9 combines with J gene TRBJ2-5; 8 positions match TRBD2. This TCR came from a man aged 18-30 years in good health. CDR3 DNA: TGTGCCAGCAGCCCCCCCCGGGGGGGCCAAGAGACCCAGTACTTC. It encodes CASSPPRGGQETQYF.